This TCR beta chain was sequenced in a study of blood T cell repertoires in COVID-19. The overall study: Samples taken during acute and convalescent COVID-19 were collected in the United States, Italy and Spain. Sources were T cells, B-cell-depleted T cells, or PBMCs; the material itself was cDNA or gDNA.

The assay was immunoSEQ multiplex PCR, and TCRdb's table has in-frame clones only and misses some. The data show hundreds of thousands of clones, about 85% seen once. The study assigned cohorts using participant-reported clinical history. Cohort 3 donors were reported recovered after two negative PCRs, clearance, or symptom resolution. Germline values: CDR1 SGHNT, CDR2 YENEEA. With V trimmed by 3 bases and J by 5 bases, 4 bases remained unmatched. The CDR3 totals 14 residues. The sample comprised PBMCs or T cells enriched from blood (not recorded which). The chain combines TRBV11-3 with TRBJ2-7; the match to TRBD1 covers 10 bases. The receptor's source is a woman in her 50s who had recovered from COVID-19. The CDR3 spells CASSLGQGTNEQYF. Here the CDR3 DNA reads TGTGCCAGCAGCTTGGGACAGGGGACGAACGAGCAGTACTTC. Full variable domain (remainder filled in from reference TRBV11-3 and TRBJ2-7): EAGVVQSPRYKIIEKKQPVAFWCNPISGHNTLYWYLQNLGQGPELLIRYENEEAVDDSQLPKDRFSAERLKGVDSTLKIQPAELGDSAVYLCASSLGQGTNEQYFGPGTRLTVT.